Below are 12 T cell receptor beta chains sequenced from a single sample in a study of T cells in Graves' hyperthyroidism and ophthalmopathy. Amplified regions were TCR beta CDR3 sequences from RNA transcripts. When the TCR CDR3 underwent first-round RT-PCR, the HTBI primer set was used. TCRdb called the multiplex PCR reads again in MiXCR, with one record for every CDR3 protein. The table shows about 600,000 distinct CDR3 sequences, with about 14% occurring only once. Source material: blood. These receptor sequences come from a woman aged 50 to 65 with Graves' ophthalmopathy.

In this sample, this clonotype turned up once. A single base separates this from a much larger clone, so it may be a read error. The chain has TRBV20-1 and TRBJ2-7, with a possible D match to TRBD1 (6 bases). The V gene lost 0 bases and the J gene lost 6 bases, with 18 bases spanning the gap. CDR1 DFQATT and CDR2 SNEGSKA come from the germline V gene (reference sequence). The CDR3 covers 15 residues. The CDR3 DNA follows: TGCAGTGCTAGAGATTTGGGGGCAGCCCTTTCCGAGCAGTACTTC. Encoded protein: CSARDLGAALSEQYF.

This clonotype was observed many times. CDR3 nucleotides: TGTGCCAGCAGCTTAGGGGGGCGGAACACTGAAGCTTTCTTT. It specifies CASSLGGRNTEAFF. V usage is TRBV7-3 and J usage is TRBJ1-1, with D maybe TRBD1 (6 bases). Germline CDR1 SGHTA, CDR2 FQGTGA. V was cut by 2 bases and J by 1 base, with 8 bases left in between. The CDR3 extends over 14 amino acids.

This clonotype came up many times. The chain carries TRBV20-1 and TRBJ2-7, with D maybe TRBD2 (6 bases). The CDR3 is 16 residues long. V lost 0 bases and J lost 4, with 19 bases in between. Germline V lookup: CDR1 DFQATT, CDR2 SNEGSKA (reference sequence). The chain's CDR3 is CSARDEEEGLDYEQYF. The DNA of the CDR3 is TGCAGTGCTAGAGATGAGGAGGAGGGTTTGGATTACGAGCAGTACTTC.

At least ten counts were recorded for this clonotype. The CDR3 reads CASNLAGTNTGELFF. The CDR3 coding sequence is TGTGCCAGCAACCTAGCGGGGACAAACACCGGGGAGCTGTTTTTT. The V and J genes are TRBV28 and TRBJ2-2, with 9 bases lining up with TRBD2. Germline-derived CDR1 and CDR2 are MDHEN and SYDVKM. The CDR3 sequence is 15 residues long. Germline trimming cut 7 bases from V and 2 bases from J; bases unmatched to any gene: 5.

J is TRBJ2-1 and V is TRBV6-1; 7 bases match TRBD2. Germline V CDR1 and CDR2: MNHNS, SASEGT. The CDR3 is 16 residues long. V dropped 3 bases and J dropped 7; count of bases not matched to a gene: 12. In DNA, the CDR3 is TGTGCCAGCAGTGATTGGGCGGGAGAAGTAAGAAATGAGCAGTTCTTC. Its protein is CASSDWAGEVRNEQFF.

Only a few counts were recorded for this clonotype. CDR3 sequence reads: CASSLSGTGALGQPQHF. The CDR3 DNA reads as TGTGCCAGCAGTTTGTCTGGGACAGGGGCCCTGGGGCAGCCCCAGCATTTT. The genes are TRBV6-5 and TRBJ1-5, with TRBD1 matching over 10 bases. CDR1 and CDR2 from the germline V gene are MNHEY and SVGAGI. CDR3 size: 17 residues. V trimming: 4 bases; J trimming: 7 bases; junction bases outside the gene matches: 13.

V gene TRBV27 combines with J gene TRBJ2-1; 12 nucleotides line up with TRBD1. The J call is doubtful: the DNA matches TRBJ2-7 better. CDR1 and CDR2 from the germline V gene are MNHEY and SMNVEV (reference sequence). This CDR3 region has 16 residues. CDR3 nucleotides: TGTGCCAGCAGTTCCCCCCGGGACAGGGGGCAAAATGAGCAGTACTTC. Translation: CASSSPRDRGQNEQYF.

In its sample, this clonotype was seen a few times. The chain carries TRBV11-3 and TRBJ2-7; the match to TRBD1 covers 8 bases. This CDR3 region has 14 residues. With 3 bases clipped from V and 6 bases from J, the junction kept 7 bases outside the gene matches. Germline V CDR1 and CDR2: SGHNT, YENEEA. The CDR3 DNA reads TGTGCCAGCAGCTTGGGCACAGGGGGTAGCGAGCAGTACTTC. It translates to CASSLGTGGSEQYF.

This clonotype was seen a single time. The chain couples TRBV5-1 to TRBJ2-5, with TRBD2 identical over 7 bases. CDR3 size: 15 residues. V lost 2 bases to trimming and J lost 3 bases; unmatched junction nucleotides: 7. Germline values: CDR1 SGHRS, CDR2 YFSETQ. CDR3 in amino acids: CASSFLAGQKETQYF. The CDR3 region has the DNA TGCGCCAGCAGCTTCTTAGCGGGTCAGAAAGAGACCCAGTACTTC.

The sample holds a few counts of this clonotype. This sequence joins TRBV7-9 and TRBJ2-6; 7 nucleotides align to TRBD1. The CDR3 contains 18 residues. In germline, CDR1 is SEHNR, CDR2 FQNEAQ (reference sequence). V trimming: 5 bases; J trimming: 0 bases; junction bases outside the gene matches: 10. The CDR3 loop is CASSIQGRLSSGANVLTF. CDR3 nucleotides: TGTGCCAGCAGCATACAGGGGCGGCTGAGCTCTGGGGCCAACGTCCTGACTTTC.

The V gene is TRBV9, the J gene TRBJ1-1; D ambiguous. The CDR3 runs 12 residues. Looked up from germline, CDR1 is SGDLS and CDR2 is YYNGEE. Between the trimmed V and J ends, which lost 0 bases and 6 bases, there was a span of 6 bases. The DNA for the CDR3 is TGTGCCAGCAGCGTAGTCGGGTCTGAAGCTTTCTTT. It yields the protein CASSVVGSEAFF.

This clonotype was seen at least ten times. This chain connects TRBV2 to TRBJ1-4; D is possibly TRBD1 (6 bases). Trimming stripped 2 bases from V and 8 bases from J, with 12 bases between. The germline V gene encodes CDR1 SNHLY and CDR2 FYNNEI. The CDR3 totals 14 residues. This CDR3 is CASSERGGLEKLFF. In DNA, the CDR3 is TGTGCCAGCAGTGAAAGGGGGGGGCTAGAAAAACTGTTTTTT.